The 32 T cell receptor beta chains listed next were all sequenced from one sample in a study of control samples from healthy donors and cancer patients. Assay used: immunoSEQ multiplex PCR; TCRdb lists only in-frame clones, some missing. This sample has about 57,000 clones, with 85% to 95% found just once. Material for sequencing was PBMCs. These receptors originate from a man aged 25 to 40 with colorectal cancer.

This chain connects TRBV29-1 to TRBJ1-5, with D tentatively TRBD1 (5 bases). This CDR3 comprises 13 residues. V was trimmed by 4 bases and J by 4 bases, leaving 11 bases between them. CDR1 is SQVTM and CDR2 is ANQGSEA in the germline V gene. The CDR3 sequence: CSVGSGLNQPQHF. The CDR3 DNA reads TGCAGCGTTGGGTCAGGGCTAAATCAGCCCCAGCATTTT.

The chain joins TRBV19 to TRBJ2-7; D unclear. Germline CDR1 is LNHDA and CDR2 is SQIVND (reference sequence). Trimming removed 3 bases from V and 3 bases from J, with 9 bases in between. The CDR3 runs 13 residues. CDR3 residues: CASSISLFYEQYF. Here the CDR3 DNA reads TGTGCCAGTAGTATCAGTCTATTCTACGAGCAGTACTTC.

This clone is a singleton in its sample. The CDR3 reads CASRTPGDEKLFF. The CDR3 nucleotides are TGTGCCAGTCGCACACCCGGGGATGAAAAACTGTTTTTT. This sequence joins TRBV19 and TRBJ1-4; D ambiguous. CDR3 length: 13 residues. Germline CDR1 is LNHDA and CDR2 is SQIVND (reference sequence). V lost 8 bases to trimming and J lost 6 bases, with 13 bases between them.

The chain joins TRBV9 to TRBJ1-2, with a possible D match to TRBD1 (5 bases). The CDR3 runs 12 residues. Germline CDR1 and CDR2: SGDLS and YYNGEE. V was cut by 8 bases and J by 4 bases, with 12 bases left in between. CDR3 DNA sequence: TGTGCCAGTTCAGGGAGTACCTATGGCTACACCTTC. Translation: CASSGSTYGYTF.

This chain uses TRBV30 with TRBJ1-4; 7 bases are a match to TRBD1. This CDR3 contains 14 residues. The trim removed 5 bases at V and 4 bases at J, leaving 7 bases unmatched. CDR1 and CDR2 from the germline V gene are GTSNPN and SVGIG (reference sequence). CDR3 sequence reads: CAWSRQGFNEKLFF. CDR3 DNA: TGTGCCTGGTCACGACAGGGTTTTAATGAAAAACTGTTTTTT.

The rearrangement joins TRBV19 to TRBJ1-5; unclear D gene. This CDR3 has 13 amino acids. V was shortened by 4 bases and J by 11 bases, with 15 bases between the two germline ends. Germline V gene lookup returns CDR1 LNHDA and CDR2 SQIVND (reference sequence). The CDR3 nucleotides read TGTGCCAGTAGTAGCATGCCCCCTTATTCCCAGCATTTT. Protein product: CASSSMPPYSQHF.

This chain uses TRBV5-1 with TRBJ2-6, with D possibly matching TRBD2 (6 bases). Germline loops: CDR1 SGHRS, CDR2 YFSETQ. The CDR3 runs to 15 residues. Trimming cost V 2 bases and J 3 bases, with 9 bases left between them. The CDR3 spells CASSFGTFGANVLTF. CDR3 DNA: TGCGCCAGCAGCTTCGGGACTTTTGGGGCCAACGTCCTGACTTTC.

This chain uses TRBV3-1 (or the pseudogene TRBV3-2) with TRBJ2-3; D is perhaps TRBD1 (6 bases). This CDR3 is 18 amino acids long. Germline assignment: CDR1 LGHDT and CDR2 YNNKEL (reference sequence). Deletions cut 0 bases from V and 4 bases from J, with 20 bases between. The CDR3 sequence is CASSQDLEPGENADTQYF. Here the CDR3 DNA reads TGTGCCAGCAGCCAAGATTTGGAGCCAGGGGAGAATGCAGATACGCAGTATTTT.

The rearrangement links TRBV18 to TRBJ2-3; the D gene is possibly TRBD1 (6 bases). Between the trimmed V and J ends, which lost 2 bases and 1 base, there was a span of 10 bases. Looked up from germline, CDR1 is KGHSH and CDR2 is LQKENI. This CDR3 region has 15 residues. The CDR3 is CASSPGGPGTDTQYF. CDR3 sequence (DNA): TGTGCCAGCTCACCAGGGGGCCCCGGCACAGATACGCAGTATTTT.

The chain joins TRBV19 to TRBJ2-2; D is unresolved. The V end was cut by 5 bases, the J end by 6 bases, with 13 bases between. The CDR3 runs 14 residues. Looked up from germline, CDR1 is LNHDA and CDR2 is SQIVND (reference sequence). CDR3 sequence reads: CASSSLSTAGELFF. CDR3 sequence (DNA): TGTGCCAGTAGTTCCCTCTCTACGGCCGGGGAGCTGTTTTTT.

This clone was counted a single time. CDR3 in amino acids: CASSLEVQGVPVRAEAFF. The CDR3 bases are TGTGCCAGCAGCTTGGAAGTCCAGGGGGTCCCCGTAAGGGCTGAAGCTTTCTTT. J is TRBJ1-1 and V is TRBV5-6; the match to TRBD1 covers 7 bases. Germline V gene data show CDR1 as SGHDT and CDR2 as YYEEEE. This CDR3 is built from 18 residues. V was clipped by 0 bases and J by 6 bases; unmatched bases: 17.

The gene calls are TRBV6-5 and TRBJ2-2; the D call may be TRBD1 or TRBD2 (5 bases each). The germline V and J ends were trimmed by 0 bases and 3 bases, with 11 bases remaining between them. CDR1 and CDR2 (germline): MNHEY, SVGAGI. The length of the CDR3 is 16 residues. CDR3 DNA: TGTGCCAGCAGTTACTCGATGGGGGATCACACCGGGGAGCTGTTTTTT. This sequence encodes CASSYSMGDHTGELFF.

The CDR3: CASSYRDSEKLFF. CDR3 in DNA: TGTGCCAGCAGTTACAGGGACAGCGAAAAACTGTTTTTT. The rearrangement joins TRBV12-3 or TRBV12-4 to TRBJ1-4; 7 nucleotides align to TRBD1. V was clipped by 4 bases and J by 8 bases; unmatched bases: 4. The CDR3 totals 13 residues.

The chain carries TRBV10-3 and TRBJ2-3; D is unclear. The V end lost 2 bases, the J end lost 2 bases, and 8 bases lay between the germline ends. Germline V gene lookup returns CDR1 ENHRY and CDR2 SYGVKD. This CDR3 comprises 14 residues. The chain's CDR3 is CAISEHSNTDTQYF. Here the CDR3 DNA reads TGTGCCATCAGTGAGCACTCGAACACAGATACGCAGTATTTT.

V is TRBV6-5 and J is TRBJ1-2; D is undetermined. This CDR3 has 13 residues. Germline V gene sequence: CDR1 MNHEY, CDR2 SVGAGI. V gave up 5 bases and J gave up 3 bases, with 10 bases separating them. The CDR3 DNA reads TGTGCCAGCAGTCGGACTCCGGACTATGGCTACACCTTC. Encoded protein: CASSRTPDYGYTF.

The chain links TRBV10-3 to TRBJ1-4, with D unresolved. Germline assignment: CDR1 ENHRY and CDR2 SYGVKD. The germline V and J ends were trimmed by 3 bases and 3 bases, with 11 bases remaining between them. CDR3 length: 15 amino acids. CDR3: CAISDPGSANEKLFF. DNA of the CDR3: TGTGCCATCAGTGATCCGGGATCGGCTAATGAAAAACTGTTTTTT.

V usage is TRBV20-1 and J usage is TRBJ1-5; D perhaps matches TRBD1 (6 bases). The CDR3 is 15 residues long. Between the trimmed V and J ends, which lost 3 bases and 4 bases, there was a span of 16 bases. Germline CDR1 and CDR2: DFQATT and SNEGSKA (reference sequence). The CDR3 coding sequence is TGCAGTGCTAGTCCAGGGGCCGACTGGAATCAGCCCCAGCATTTT. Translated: CSASPGADWNQPQHF.

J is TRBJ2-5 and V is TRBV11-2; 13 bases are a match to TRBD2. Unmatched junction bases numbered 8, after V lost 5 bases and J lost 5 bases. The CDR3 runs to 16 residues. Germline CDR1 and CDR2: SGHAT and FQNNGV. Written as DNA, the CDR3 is TGTGCCAGCAGCAAGAGGACTAGCGGGAGTAGGGAGACCCAGTACTTC. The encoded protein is CASSKRTSGSRETQYF.

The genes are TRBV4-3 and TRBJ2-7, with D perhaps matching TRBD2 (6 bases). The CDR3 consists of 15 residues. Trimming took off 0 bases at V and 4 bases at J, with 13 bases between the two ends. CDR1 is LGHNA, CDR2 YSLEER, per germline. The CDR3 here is CASSQEWEDLYEQYF. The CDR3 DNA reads TGCGCCAGCAGCCAAGAGTGGGAGGATCTTTACGAGCAGTACTTC.

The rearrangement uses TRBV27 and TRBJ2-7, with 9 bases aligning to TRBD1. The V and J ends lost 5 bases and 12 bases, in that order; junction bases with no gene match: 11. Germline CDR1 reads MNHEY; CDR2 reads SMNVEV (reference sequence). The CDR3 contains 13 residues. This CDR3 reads CASSRSTGGILYF. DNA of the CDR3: TGTGCCAGCAGTCGGTCGACAGGGGGGATTCTGTACTTC.

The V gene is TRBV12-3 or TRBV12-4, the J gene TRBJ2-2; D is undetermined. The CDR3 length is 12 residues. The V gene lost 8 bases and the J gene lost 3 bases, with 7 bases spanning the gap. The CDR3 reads CASGWDTGELFF. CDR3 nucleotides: TGTGCCAGCGGGTGGGACACCGGGGAGCTGTTTTTT.

The CDR3 loop reads CASSFSTGGYQETQYF. For the CDR3, the DNA is TGCGCCAGCAGCTTCTCGACAGGCGGATACCAAGAGACCCAGTACTTC. The rearrangement uses TRBV5-1 and TRBJ2-5; D might be TRBD1 (6 bases). CDR3 length equals 16 residues. The V gene's germline CDR1 is SGHRS and CDR2 YFSETQ. The germline V and J ends were trimmed by 2 bases and 0 bases, with 14 bases remaining between them.

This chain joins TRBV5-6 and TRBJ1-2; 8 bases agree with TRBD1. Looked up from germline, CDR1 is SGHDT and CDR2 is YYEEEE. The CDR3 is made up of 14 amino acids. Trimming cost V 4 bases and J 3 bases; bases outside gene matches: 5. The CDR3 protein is CASSPQGVYYGYTF. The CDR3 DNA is TGTGCCAGCAGCCCACAGGGGGTGTACTATGGCTACACCTTC.

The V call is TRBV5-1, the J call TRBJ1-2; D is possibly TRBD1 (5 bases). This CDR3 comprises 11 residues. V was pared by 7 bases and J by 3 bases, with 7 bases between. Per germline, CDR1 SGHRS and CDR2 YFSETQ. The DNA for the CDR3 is TGCGCCAGCGGAGGGGACTATGGCTACACCTTC. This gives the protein CASGGDYGYTF.

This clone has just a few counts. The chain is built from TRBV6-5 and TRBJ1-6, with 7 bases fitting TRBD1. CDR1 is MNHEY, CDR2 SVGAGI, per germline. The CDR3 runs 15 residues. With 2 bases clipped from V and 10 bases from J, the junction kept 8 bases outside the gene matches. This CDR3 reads CASSYEDRRGSPLHF. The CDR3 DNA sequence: TGTGCCAGCAGTTACGAGGACAGGAGGGGGTCACCCCTCCACTTT.

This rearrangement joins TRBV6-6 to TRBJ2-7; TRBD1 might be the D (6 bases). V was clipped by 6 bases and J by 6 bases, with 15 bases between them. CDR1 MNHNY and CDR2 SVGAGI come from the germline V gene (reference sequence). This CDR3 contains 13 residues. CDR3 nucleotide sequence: TGTGCCAGCAGCCTTACAGGGATATTCGAGCAGTACTTC. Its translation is CASSLTGIFEQYF.

CDR3 sequence (DNA): TGTGCCAGCAGTGACAGGGTCTTGAGTACGAACACCGGGGAGCTGTTTTTT. Translation: CASSDRVLSTNTGELFF. This chain uses TRBV2 with TRBJ2-2, with D possibly TRBD1 on 5 matching bases. This CDR3 is 17 amino acids long. V was cut by 3 bases and J by 0 bases, with 14 bases left in between. In germline, CDR1 is SNHLY, CDR2 FYNNEI.

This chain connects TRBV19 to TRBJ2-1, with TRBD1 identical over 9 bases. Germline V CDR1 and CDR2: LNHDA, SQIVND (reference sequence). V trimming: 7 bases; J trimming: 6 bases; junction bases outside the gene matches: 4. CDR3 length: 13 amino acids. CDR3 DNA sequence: TGTGCCAGTACTACGACAGGGGGCAATGAGCAGTTCTTC. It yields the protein CASTTTGGNEQFF.

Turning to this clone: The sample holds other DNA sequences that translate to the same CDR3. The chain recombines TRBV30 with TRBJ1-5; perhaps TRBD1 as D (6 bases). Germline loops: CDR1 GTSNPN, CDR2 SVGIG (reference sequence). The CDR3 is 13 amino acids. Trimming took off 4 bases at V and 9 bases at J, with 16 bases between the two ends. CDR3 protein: CAWTGGPAGPQHF. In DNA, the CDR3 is TGTGCCTGGACTGGGGGCCCCGCGGGGCCCCAGCATTTT.

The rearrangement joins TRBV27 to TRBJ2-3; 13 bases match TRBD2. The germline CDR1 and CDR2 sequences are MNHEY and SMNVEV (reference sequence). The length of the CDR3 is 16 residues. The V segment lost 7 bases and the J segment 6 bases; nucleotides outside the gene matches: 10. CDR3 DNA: TGTGCCAGCACCCCCCGACTAGCGGGGGGAGTGGATACGCAGTATTTT. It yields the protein CASTPRLAGGVDTQYF.

CDR3 residues: CASSLVSGRNYGYTF. The DNA for the CDR3 is TGTGCCAGCAGCTTGGTTTCAGGCAGAAACTATGGCTACACCTTC. The rearrangement joins TRBV5-6 to TRBJ1-2, with no clear D. V lost 0 bases and J lost 2, with 11 bases in between. CDR1 is SGHDT, CDR2 YYEEEE, per germline. The CDR3 length is 15 residues.

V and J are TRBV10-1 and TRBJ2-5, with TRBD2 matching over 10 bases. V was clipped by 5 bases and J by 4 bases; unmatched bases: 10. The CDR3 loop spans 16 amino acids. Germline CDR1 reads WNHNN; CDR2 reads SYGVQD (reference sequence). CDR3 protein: CASSPGWVAGGETQYF. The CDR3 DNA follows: TGCGCCAGCAGTCCAGGCTGGGTAGCGGGGGGAGAGACCCAGTACTTC.